These 9 T cell receptor beta chains share one sample of origin, sequenced in a study of T cells in Graves' hyperthyroidism and ophthalmopathy (dated 2019 in TCRdb). Library preparation employed multiplex PCR. Sequencing was performed on an Illumina HiSeq 2000. Amplification of TCR beta CDR3 regions was carried out from RNA transcripts. The first round of RT-PCR for the TCR CDR3 was performed with the HTBI primer set and the Qiagen OneStep RT-PCR kit. TCRdb ran its own pipeline on the public reads, namely fastp trimming at Q25 and MiXCR clone calling, and kept in-frame beta chains. Rows are unified per CDR3 protein, each entry keeping the most common DNA and genes. This sample is represented by 300,000 to 450,000 distinct CDR3 sequences; around 13% of them were singletons. The ten largest account for roughly a fifth of the sample. The material sequenced was blood. These receptors all stem from a woman in her twenties or thirties with Graves' ophthalmopathy.

Details on this clonotype: This could be a read error, since a much larger clone is one nucleotide away. The J gene is TRBJ2-2, the V gene TRBV24-1, with a weak D call TRBD2 (5 bases). The CDR3 loop spans 13 amino acids. CDR1 KGHDR and CDR2 SFDVKD come from the germline V gene. V was trimmed by 10 bases and J by 5 bases, leaving 13 bases between them. The CDR3 spells CATRGAKTGELFF. CDR3 DNA: TGTGCCACTCGGGGAGCAAAGACCGGGGAGCTGTTTTTT.

This clonotype was seen ten or more times. This chain uses TRBV28 with TRBJ2-2, with D perhaps matching TRBD1 (6 bases). CDR3 length equals 13 residues. From germline, CDR1 is MDHEN and CDR2 SYDVKM. Trimming shortened V by 5 bases and J by 5 bases, and 9 bases separated the two germline ends. The CDR3 bases are TGTGCCAGCAGTGTAACAGGGACCGGGGAGCTGTTTTTT. It codes for CASSVTGTGELFF.

This clonotype was seen only once. This rearrangement joins TRBV6-1 to TRBJ2-3; 10 bases are a match to TRBD2. There are 15 residues in the CDR3. The germline V gene has CDR1 MNHNS and CDR2 SASEGT. V shed 1 base, J shed 5 bases, and the junction held 3 bases outside the gene matches. This CDR3 reads CASSEGAGGRDTQYF. CDR3 DNA: TGTGCCAGCAGTGAAGGAGCGGGGGGGCGAGATACGCAGTATTTT.

This clonotype occurred many times. This chain uses TRBV6-5 with TRBJ1-5, with D possibly matching TRBD1 (6 bases). The CDR3 runs 14 residues. Germline values: CDR1 MNHEY, CDR2 SVGAGI. V lost 2 bases to trimming and J lost 5 bases, with 10 bases between them. The CDR3 nucleotides read TGTGCCAGCAGTTACGGGGCAGGGGATCAGCCCCAGCATTTT. Its translation: CASSYGAGDQPQHF.

In its sample, this clonotype was seen many times. V gene TRBV7-9 combines with J gene TRBJ2-7; 11 bases agree with TRBD2. Germline loops: CDR1 SEHNR, CDR2 FQNEAQ (reference sequence). This CDR3 comprises 17 residues. After removal of 0 bases from V and 4 bases from J, the junction contained 8 bases not matched to a gene. In DNA form, the CDR3 reads TGTGCCAGCAGCTTAGCGCGGCTAGCGGGGGGACTGTACGAGCAGTACTTC. Translated: CASSLARLAGGLYEQYF.

This clonotype was seen at least ten times. The genes are TRBV28 and TRBJ2-7; no clear D gene. The germline V and J ends were trimmed by 4 bases and 5 bases, with 15 bases remaining between them. From germline, CDR1 is MDHEN and CDR2 SYDVKM. The CDR3 is made up of 14 amino acids. The CDR3 sequence is CASSSGPPIDEQYF. Written as DNA, the CDR3 is TGTGCCAGCAGTTCTGGCCCCCCGATTGACGAGCAGTACTTC.

This clonotype was detected many times. This chain connects TRBV6-1 to TRBJ1-1, with D possibly TRBD1 on 5 matching bases. This CDR3 contains 13 residues. CDR1 MNHNS and CDR2 SASEGT come from the germline V gene. V dropped 10 bases and J dropped 8 bases, with 20 bases sitting between them. The CDR3 region is CATTGRGKEEAFF. As DNA, the CDR3 is TGTGCCACCACCGGACGGGGGAAGGAAGAAGCTTTCTTT.

This clonotype was observed many times. The chain employs TRBV11-2 and TRBJ1-1; D not certain. Germline CDR1 SGHAT, CDR2 FQNNGV. The V and J ends lost 5 bases and 0 bases respectively, with 7 bases between them. This CDR3 is 13 amino acids long. The CDR3 DNA is TGTGCCAGCAGCCCCAAGTTGAACACTGAAGCTTTCTTT. This gives the protein CASSPKLNTEAFF.

This clonotype was detected many times. The genes are TRBV7-9 and TRBJ1-2; D gene ambiguous. CDR3 length: 15 amino acids. Looked up from germline, CDR1 is SEHNR and CDR2 is FQNEAQ (reference sequence). Trimming removed 5 bases from V and 0 bases from J, with 13 bases in between. DNA of the CDR3: TGTGCCAGCAGCCGTTCCAGCGGTTCTAACTATGGCTACACCTTC. Its translation is CASSRSSGSNYGYTF.